One T cell receptor beta chain is described in this entry. This record comes from a study of cytomegalovirus exposure and HLA in healthy donors. Vbeta (60) and Jbeta (13) primers were used in the PCR. TCRdb's copy holds only in-frame clones and misses some; the assay was immunoSEQ multiplex PCR. The sample includes 90,000 to 120,000 clones, around three quarters of them seen just once. The CDR3 runs to 15 residues. The V segment lost 1 base and the J segment 4 bases; nucleotides outside the gene matches: 3. Looked up from germline, CDR1 is SEHNR and CDR2 is FQNEAQ (reference sequence). The genes are TRBV7-9 and TRBJ1-4, with TRBD1 matching 7 bases. The source of this sequence is a man aged 25 to 45 in good health and CMV-seronegative. The sequencing sample was made of PBMCs. CDR3 in DNA: TGTGCCAGCAGCTTAGGGGGACAGCTTAATGAAAAACTGTTTTTT. This translates into CASSLGGQLNEKLFF. Filled out from reference TRBV7-9 and TRBJ1-4, the complete variable domain reads DTGVSQNPRHKITKRGQNVTFRCDPISEHNRLYWYRQTLGQGPEFLTYFQNEAQLEKSRLLSDRFSAERPKGSFSTLEIQRTEQGDSAMYLCASSLGGQLNEKLFFGSGTQLSVL.